These T cell receptor beta chains were read from a single sample in a study of cytomegalovirus exposure and HLA in healthy donors. This table comes from immunoSEQ multiplex PCR, and its TCRdb copy is limited to in-frame clones, with some not included. The table lists roughly 100,000 clones, 75% to 85% of them singletons. Sequences were obtained from PBMCs. The receptors stem from a man aged 25 to 40 in good health and CMV-seronegative. Each CDR3 is given with its conserved first and last residue. The D gene is left open where the match is weak. Rows may omit the clone size; those that give it use once, few, many or a size class.

CDR3 protein: CASSPYAGTSRNEQFF; CDR3 DNA: TGTGCCAGCAGCCCCTACGCCGGGACTAGTCGAAATGAGCAGTTCTTC; J gene: TRBJ2-1; V gene: TRBV7-8; D gene: TRBD2; clone size: .
CDR3 protein: CASSWTGEGETQYF; CDR3 DNA: TGTGCCAGCAGCTGGACAGGGGAAGGGGAGACCCAGTACTTC; J gene: TRBJ2-5; V gene: TRBV9; D gene: TRBD1; clone size: .
CDR3 protein: CASSPIGAGLLSYEQYF; CDR3 DNA: TGTGCCAGCAGCCCAATTGGGGCAGGCCTCCTCTCCTACGAGCAGTACTTC; J gene: TRBJ2-7; V gene: TRBV7-2; D gene: .; clone size: .
CDR3 protein: CASSFGAPTLNQPQHF; CDR3 DNA: TGTGCCAGCAGTTTTGGGGCCCCTACCCTCAATCAGCCCCAGCATTTT; J gene: TRBJ1-5; V gene: TRBV28; D gene: .; clone size: .
CDR3 protein: CASSTRQAETQYF; CDR3 DNA: TGCGCCAGCAGCACCCGACAGGCAGAGACCCAGTACTTC; J gene: TRBJ2-5; V gene: TRBV5-1; D gene: .; clone size: .
CDR3 protein: CASSVGGDTDTQYF; CDR3 DNA: TGTGCCAGCAGCGTCGGCGGGGACACAGATACGCAGTATTTT; J gene: TRBJ2-3; V gene: TRBV9; D gene: .; clone size: .
CDR3 protein: CASSLGAGVQGNQPQHF; CDR3 DNA: TGTGCCAGCAGCTTAGGGGCAGGGGTCCAGGGGAATCAGCCCCAGCATTTT; J gene: TRBJ1-5; V gene: TRBV11-2; D gene: .; clone size: .
CDR3 protein: CASSPSGQALGGYTF; CDR3 DNA: TGTGCCAGCAGTCCCTCTGGACAGGCCTTGGGAGGCTACACCTTC; J gene: TRBJ1-2; V gene: TRBV28; D gene: TRBD1; clone size: .
CDR3 protein: CASSDPRPGKRSNQPQHF; CDR3 DNA: TGTGCCAGCAGTGACCCGAGGCCAGGGAAGCGAAGCAATCAGCCCCAGCATTTT; J gene: TRBJ1-5; V gene: TRBV6-4; D gene: .; clone size: .
CDR3 protein: CASSSSGQGRLAQYF; CDR3 DNA: TGTGCCAGCAGTTCCTCGGGACAGGGAAGGCTAGCCCAGTACTTC; J gene: TRBJ2-5; V gene: TRBV27; D gene: TRBD1; clone size: .
CDR3 protein: CASSYSQVQETQYF; CDR3 DNA: TGTGCCAGCAGTTACTCGCAGGTCCAAGAGACCCAGTACTTC; J gene: TRBJ2-5; V gene: TRBV6-6; D gene: .; clone size: .
CDR3 protein: CASLEHLNTEAFF; CDR3 DNA: TGTGCCAGCCTAGAACATTTGAACACTGAAGCTTTCTTT; J gene: TRBJ1-1; V gene: TRBV19; D gene: .; clone size: few
CDR3 protein: CAWSSTGNTEAFF; CDR3 DNA: TGTGCCTGGAGTAGTACAGGGAACACTGAAGCTTTCTTT; J gene: TRBJ1-1; V gene: TRBV30; D gene: .; clone size: .
CDR3 protein: CASSLEGQGHEQFF; CDR3 DNA: TGTGCCAGCAGCTTGGAAGGACAGGGCCATGAGCAGTTCTTC; J gene: TRBJ2-1; V gene: TRBV5-4; D gene: TRBD1; clone size: .
CDR3 protein: CASSKQGAQGGELFF; CDR3 DNA: TGTGCCAGCAGCAAACAGGGGGCGCAAGGCGGGGAGCTGTTTTTT; J gene: TRBJ2-2; V gene: TRBV7-2; D gene: TRBD1; clone size: .
CDR3 protein: CASSLLAINTGELFF; CDR3 DNA: TGTGCCAGCAGCCTACTAGCGATCAACACCGGGGAGCTGTTTTTT; J gene: TRBJ2-2; V gene: TRBV14; D gene: TRBD2; clone size: few
CDR3 protein: CASSLSGSGGRNEQFF; CDR3 DNA: TGTGCCAGTAGTTTATCCGGCAGCGGGGGGCGGAATGAGCAGTTCTTC; J gene: TRBJ2-1; V gene: TRBV19; D gene: TRBD2; clone size: .
CDR3 protein: CSGGLAGDTQYF; CDR3 DNA: TGCAGCGGCGGACTAGCGGGAGATACGCAGTATTTT; J gene: TRBJ2-3; V gene: TRBV29-1; D gene: TRBD2; clone size: few
CDR3 protein: CASSLPIYPRGRAEAFF; CDR3 DNA: TGTGCCAGCAGCTTACCCATTTACCCGAGGGGGAGAGCTGAAGCTTTCTTT; J gene: TRBJ1-1; V gene: TRBV7-7; D gene: .; clone size: .
CDR3 protein: CASSLGSDTEAFF; CDR3 DNA: TGTGCCAGCAGCTTGGGGTCGGACACTGAAGCTTTCTTT; J gene: TRBJ1-1; V gene: TRBV5-5; D gene: .; clone size: few
CDR3 protein: CASSFGSGGRQPQHF; CDR3 DNA: TGTGCCAGCAGTTTTGGGTCGGGGGGACGGCAGCCCCAGCATTTT; J gene: TRBJ1-5; V gene: TRBV28; D gene: .; clone size: .
CDR3 protein: CASSQASVSSGNTIYF; CDR3 DNA: TGTGCCAGCAGCCAAGCGTCTGTCAGCTCTGGAAACACCATATATTTT; J gene: TRBJ1-3; V gene: TRBV4-2; D gene: .; clone size: .
CDR3 protein: CASSLVPGGHTEAFF; CDR3 DNA: TGTGCCAGCAGCTTAGTTCCAGGGGGCCACACTGAAGCTTTCTTT; J gene: TRBJ1-1; V gene: TRBV7-2; D gene: TRBD1; clone size: few
CDR3 protein: CASNPGQGPTTTQYF; CDR3 DNA: TGTGCCAGCAACCCGGGACAGGGGCCGACCACTACGCAGTATTTT; J gene: TRBJ2-3; V gene: TRBV6-6; D gene: TRBD1; clone size: .
CDR3 protein: CASSPIGQGAIGEKLFF; CDR3 DNA: TGCGCCAGCAGCCCAATTGGACAGGGGGCGATAGGTGAAAAACTGTTTTTT; J gene: TRBJ1-4; V gene: TRBV4-1; D gene: TRBD1; clone size: .
CDR3 protein: CATTDLRNSPLHF; CDR3 DNA: TGTGCCACCACGGATCTGAGGAATTCACCCCTCCACTTT; J gene: TRBJ1-6; V gene: TRBV10-3; D gene: .; clone size: once
CDR3 protein: CASSLASSEAFF; CDR3 DNA: TGTGCCAGCAGCTTAGCGTCGAGTGAAGCTTTCTTT; J gene: TRBJ1-1; V gene: TRBV7-9; D gene: .; clone size: .
CDR3 protein: CASSEGLAGALDTGELFF; CDR3 DNA: TGTGCCAGCAGCGAGGGACTAGCGGGAGCGCTGGACACCGGGGAGCTGTTTTTT; J gene: TRBJ2-2; V gene: TRBV9; D gene: TRBD2; clone size: .
CDR3 protein: CASRMTGSGPYEQYF; CDR3 DNA: TGTGCCAGCAGAATGACAGGGTCCGGTCCCTACGAGCAGTACTTC; J gene: TRBJ2-7; V gene: TRBV6-5; D gene: TRBD1; clone size: .
CDR3 protein: CASSPRQGGGEQFF; CDR3 DNA: TGTGCCAGCTCACCTAGACAGGGGGGCGGCGAGCAGTTCTTC; J gene: TRBJ2-1; V gene: TRBV18; D gene: TRBD1; clone size: .
CDR3 protein: CARSCRESQPQHF; CDR3 DNA: TGTGCCAGAAGCTGTAGGGAGAGTCAGCCCCAGCATTTT; J gene: TRBJ1-5; V gene: TRBV5-3; D gene: .; clone size: few
CDR3 protein: CASSPRRGSGANVLTF; CDR3 DNA: TGTGCCAGCTCACCCCGACGGGGCTCTGGGGCCAACGTCCTGACTTTC; J gene: TRBJ2-6; V gene: TRBV18; D gene: .; clone size: .
CDR3 protein: CASSRSGASAEQYF; CDR3 DNA: TGTGCCAGCAGCCGAAGCGGAGCCTCGGCAGAGCAGTACTTC; J gene: TRBJ2-7; V gene: TRBV2; D gene: .; clone size: few
CDR3 protein: CASSPNRVTEAFF; CDR3 DNA: TGTGCCAGCAGCCCCAACAGGGTTACTGAAGCTTTCTTT; J gene: TRBJ1-1; V gene: TRBV11-2; D gene: .; clone size: .
CDR3 protein: CASSHVDRVGEQYF; CDR3 DNA: TGTGCCAGCAGCCACGTGGACAGGGTCGGCGAGCAGTACTTC; J gene: TRBJ2-7; V gene: TRBV7-9; D gene: TRBD1; clone size: .
CDR3 protein: CASVPGERTDTQYF; CDR3 DNA: TGCGCCAGCGTACCGGGGGAACGCACAGATACGCAGTATTTT; J gene: TRBJ2-3; V gene: TRBV5-1; D gene: .; clone size: .
CDR3 protein: CASRPTPGARDYGYTF; CDR3 DNA: TGTGCCAGCAGGCCCACCCCCGGTGCCAGGGACTATGGCTACACCTTC; J gene: TRBJ1-2; V gene: TRBV28; D gene: .; clone size: .
CDR3 protein: CASSGGVSTGEQYF; CDR3 DNA: TGTGCCAGCAGTGGAGGAGTCAGTACGGGGGAGCAGTACTTC; J gene: TRBJ2-7; V gene: TRBV2; D gene: .; clone size: .
CDR3 protein: CASSLTWTGIYEQYF; CDR3 DNA: TGTGCCAGCAGTTTAACTTGGACAGGGATCTACGAGCAGTACTTC; J gene: TRBJ2-7; V gene: TRBV27; D gene: TRBD1; clone size: .
CDR3 protein: CASSLDRDRGHTEAFF; CDR3 DNA: TGCGCCAGCAGCTTGGACCGGGACAGGGGGCACACTGAAGCTTTCTTT; J gene: TRBJ1-1; V gene: TRBV5-1; D gene: TRBD1; clone size: .
CDR3 protein: CASSQDREGGKLFF; CDR3 DNA: TGTGCCAGCAGTCAGGACAGGGAAGGGGGAAAACTGTTTTTT; J gene: TRBJ1-4; V gene: TRBV6-5; D gene: TRBD1; clone size: .
CDR3 protein: CASSEVASGYGYTF; CDR3 DNA: TGTGCCAGCAGTGAAGTGGCTTCGGGCTATGGCTACACCTTC; J gene: TRBJ1-2; V gene: TRBV6-1; D gene: .; clone size: .
CDR3 protein: CASSRPGLAGLTDTQYF; CDR3 DNA: TGTGCCAGCAGCAGGCCGGGACTAGCGGGGCTCACAGATACGCAGTATTTT; J gene: TRBJ2-3; V gene: TRBV5-4; D gene: TRBD2; clone size: .
CDR3 protein: CASSFRLAGGPDTQYF; CDR3 DNA: TGTGCCAGCAGTTTTCGGCTAGCGGGAGGCCCAGATACGCAGTATTTT; J gene: TRBJ2-3; V gene: TRBV28; D gene: TRBD2; clone size: .
CDR3 protein: CASSNLAGATQSTDTQYF; CDR3 DNA: TGTGCCAGTAGTAACTTAGCGGGCGCGACCCAAAGCACAGATACGCAGTATTTT; J gene: TRBJ2-3; V gene: TRBV19; D gene: TRBD2; clone size: .
CDR3 protein: CASSPAGGPHEQYF; CDR3 DNA: TGCGCCAGCAGCCCAGCGGGCGGGCCCCACGAGCAGTACTTC; J gene: TRBJ2-7; V gene: TRBV5-1; D gene: .; clone size: .
CDR3 protein: CASSRTGDNHGYTF; CDR3 DNA: TGCGCCAGCAGCCGGACAGGGGACAATCATGGCTACACCTTC; J gene: TRBJ1-2; V gene: TRBV5-1; D gene: TRBD1; clone size: .
CDR3 protein: CASSGGQAPPNEQFF; CDR3 DNA: TGCGCCAGCAGCGGGGGACAGGCCCCTCCCAATGAGCAGTTCTTC; J gene: TRBJ2-1; V gene: TRBV5-1; D gene: TRBD1; clone size: .
CDR3 protein: CASSPPAVPYEQYF; CDR3 DNA: TGTGCCAGCAGTCCCCCCGCAGTGCCCTACGAGCAGTACTTC; J gene: TRBJ2-7; V gene: TRBV28; D gene: .; clone size: .
CDR3 protein: CASSLFGGANTEAFF; CDR3 DNA: TGTGCCAGCAGCTTGTTTGGGGGCGCGAACACTGAAGCTTTCTTT; J gene: TRBJ1-1; V gene: TRBV5-5; D gene: .; clone size: once
CDR3 protein: CAWSPPKGAYEQYF; CDR3 DNA: TGTGCCTGGAGTCCACCAAAAGGGGCCTACGAGCAGTACTTC; J gene: TRBJ2-7; V gene: TRBV30; D gene: .; clone size: .
CDR3 protein: CASTRQDNTGELFF; CDR3 DNA: TGTGCCAGCACTCGGCAGGATAACACCGGGGAGCTGTTTTTT; J gene: TRBJ2-2; V gene: TRBV6-5; D gene: .; clone size: .
CDR3 protein: CASSSGLDTGELFF; CDR3 DNA: TGTGCCAGCAGCTCAGGGTTGGACACCGGGGAGCTGTTTTTT; J gene: TRBJ2-2; V gene: TRBV11-3; D gene: .; clone size: .
CDR3 protein: CAWSTSPIGTEAFF; CDR3 DNA: TGTGCCTGGAGTACGAGCCCAATCGGCACTGAAGCTTTCTTT; J gene: TRBJ1-1; V gene: TRBV30; D gene: .; clone size: .
CDR3 protein: CASSQEQGASYEQYF; CDR3 DNA: TGCGCCAGCAGCCAAGAACAGGGGGCATCCTACGAGCAGTACTTC; J gene: TRBJ2-7; V gene: TRBV4-3; D gene: TRBD1; clone size: .
CDR3 protein: CASITGENTEAFF; CDR3 DNA: TGTGCCAGTATAACAGGGGAAAACACTGAAGCTTTCTTT; J gene: TRBJ1-1; V gene: TRBV19; D gene: TRBD1; clone size: .
CDR3 protein: CASSSPLPGGNYGYTF; CDR3 DNA: TGTGCCAGCAGCTCCCCTCTCCCAGGGGGGAACTATGGCTACACCTTC; J gene: TRBJ1-2; V gene: TRBV5-4; D gene: TRBD1; clone size: once
CDR3 protein: CASSPGQSGYTF; CDR3 DNA: TGCGCCAGCAGCCCCGGACAGAGTGGCTACACCTTC; J gene: TRBJ1-2; V gene: TRBV5-1; D gene: .; clone size: .
CDR3 protein: CASRGGNSAGELFF; CDR3 DNA: TGTGCCAGCAGGGGGGGGAATTCCGCCGGGGAGCTGTTTTTT; J gene: TRBJ2-2; V gene: TRBV11-2; D gene: TRBD2; clone size: .
CDR3 protein: CASSLGLAGGPIQYF; CDR3 DNA: TGTGCCAGCAGCTTAGGGCTAGCGGGGGGGCCTATTCAGTACTTC; J gene: TRBJ2-4; V gene: TRBV7-2; D gene: TRBD2; clone size: .